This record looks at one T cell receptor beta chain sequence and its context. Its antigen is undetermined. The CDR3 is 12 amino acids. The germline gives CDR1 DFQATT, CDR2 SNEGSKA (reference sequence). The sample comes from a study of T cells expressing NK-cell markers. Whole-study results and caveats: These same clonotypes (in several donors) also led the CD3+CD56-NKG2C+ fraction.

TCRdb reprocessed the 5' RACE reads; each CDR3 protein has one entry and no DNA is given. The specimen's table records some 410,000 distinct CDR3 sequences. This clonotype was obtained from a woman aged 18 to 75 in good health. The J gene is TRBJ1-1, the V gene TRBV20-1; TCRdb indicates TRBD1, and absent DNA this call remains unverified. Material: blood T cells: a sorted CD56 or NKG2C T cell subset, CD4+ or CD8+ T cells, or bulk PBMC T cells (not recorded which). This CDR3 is CSGRTGGTEAFF.